This T cell receptor beta chain was retrieved from a study of human T cells and chemical hapten exposure. Germline values: CDR1 SNHLY, CDR2 FYNNEI. This CDR3 has 14 residues. V dropped 5 bases and J dropped 3; count of bases not matched to a gene: 2. Each CDR3 protein gets one entry after TCRdb re-called the RACE reads with MiXCR. Of about 300,000 distinct CDR3 sequences listed, roughly 6% are singletons. This clonotype was observed a few times. As for time point: pre-sensitization, week 0. Treatment noted: therapeutic diphenylcyclopropenone sensitization with weekly scalp DPC. The genes are TRBV2 and TRBJ2-3; 10 bases fit TRBD1. The origin of this receptor is a woman between 18 and 29 years old with alopecia areata. Some clones in this sample may be carry-over from other donors' samples. Material: whole blood, obtained in connection with sensitization to the hapten diphenylcyclopropenone (DPC). In DNA, the CDR3 is TGTGCCAGCAGTTGGGACAGGGGTACAGATACGCAGTATTTT. This translates into CASSWDRGTDTQYF.